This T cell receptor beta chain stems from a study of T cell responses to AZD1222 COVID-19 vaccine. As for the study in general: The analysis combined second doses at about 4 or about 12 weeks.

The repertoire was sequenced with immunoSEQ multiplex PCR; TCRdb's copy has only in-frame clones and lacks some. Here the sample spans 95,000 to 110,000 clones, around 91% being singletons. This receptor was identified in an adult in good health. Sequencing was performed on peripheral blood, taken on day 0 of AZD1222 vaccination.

The CDR3 nucleotides are TGTGCCATCAGCGGACAGGCGAACACTGAAGCTTTCTTT. It yields the protein CAISGQANTEAFF. The rearrangement joins TRBV10-3 to TRBJ1-1, with TRBD1 matching 7 bases. Looked up from germline, CDR1 is ENHRY and CDR2 is SYGVKD. V lost 6 bases and J lost 1; bases outside the gene matches: 2. The CDR3 sequence is 13 residues long.